What follows are 13 T cell receptor beta chains derived from one specimen sequenced in a study of shared clonotypes between healthy human individuals. Naive CD8 cells comprised CD45RO-negative, CCR7-positively selected cells, excluding terminally differentiated effector memory CD45RA+ cells. The assay was immunoSEQ multiplex PCR, and TCRdb's table has in-frame clones only and misses some. The sample holds hundreds of thousands of clones, approximately 97% seen once. The sequenced sample was naive CD8+ T cells sorted from blood. The receptors here all came from a man aged 30 to 45 in good health.

A note on this clone: Sequence at one end of the junction differs from germline and may be a read error. The V call is TRBV29-1, the J call TRBJ2-1; D gene unclear. The CDR3 sequence is 12 residues long. Germline V CDR1 and CDR2: SQVTM, ANQGSEA. For the CDR3, the DNA is TGCACCGTTCCGGAATCCTACAATGAGCAGTTCTTC. Amino acids: CTVPESYNEQFF.

This clone occurred once. The chain carries TRBV21-1 and TRBJ2-7; the DNA was not used to check the table's D call, TRBD2. TRBV21-1 is a listed pseudogene. The CDR3 sequence is 15 residues long. The CDR3 region has the DNA TGTGCCAGCAGCAATGGGGAGTGGGGCTCCTACGAGCAGTACTTC. Residues: CASSNGEWGSYEQYF.

The rearrangement uses TRBV2 and TRBJ2-1; 9 nucleotides line up with TRBD1. Germline V lookup: CDR1 SNHLY, CDR2 FYNNEI. After removal of 10 bases from V and 4 bases from J, the junction contained 2 bases not matched to a gene. The CDR3 loop spans 12 amino acids. CDR3 sequence reads: CAMGQGYNEQFF. CDR3 coding DNA: TGTGCCATGGGACAGGGTTACAATGAGCAGTTCTTC.

The genes are TRBV15 and TRBJ2-7, with a possible D match to TRBD2 (6 bases). The CDR3 totals 15 residues. The V gene's germline CDR1 is LNHNV and CDR2 YYDKDF (reference sequence). The V end was cut by 6 bases, the J end by 3 bases, with 18 bases between. This CDR3 reads CATSRGTSADYEQYF. Written as DNA, the CDR3 is TGTGCCACCAGTCGTGGGACTTCCGCGGACTACGAGCAGTACTTC.

Remarks on this clone: Other DNA sequences in this sample translate to the same CDR3. CDR3 amino acids: CASSPGSSTDTQYF. The CDR3, as DNA: TGTGCCAGCAGCCCGGGGTCTAGCACAGATACGCAGTATTTT. The chain is built from TRBV27 and TRBJ2-3, with D possibly being TRBD2 (5 bases). There are 14 residues in the CDR3. The V and J ends lost 6 bases and 0 bases respectively, with 10 bases between them. Germline V gene sequence: CDR1 MNHEY, CDR2 SMNVEV (reference sequence).

V gene TRBV15 combines with J gene TRBJ2-7; unclear D gene. CDR3 length: 16 residues. CDR1 LNHNV and CDR2 YYDKDF come from the germline V gene (reference sequence). The V gene lost 0 bases and the J gene lost 2 bases, with 14 bases spanning the gap. The CDR3 region is CATSRDDLGIPYEQYF. CDR3 nucleotide sequence: TGTGCCACCAGCAGAGATGATCTTGGCATTCCCTACGAGCAGTACTTC.

This clone was counted a single time. The chain carries TRBV6-6 and TRBJ1-4; unclear D gene. Germline V gene lookup returns CDR1 MNHNY and CDR2 SVGAGI (reference sequence). This CDR3 is built from 15 residues. The V gene lost 6 bases and the J gene lost 0 bases, with 11 bases spanning the gap. Here the CDR3 DNA reads TGTGCCAGCAGCCCGACACCCGCAACTAATGAAAAACTGTTTTTT. Protein product: CASSPTPATNEKLFF.

In regard to this clone: This may come from a read error, since a much larger clone is one base off. The CDR3 region has the DNA TGTGCCAGCAGGGGGACAGACTACGAGCAGTACTTC. Its protein product is CASRGTDYEQYF. The chain uses TRBV6-5 and TRBJ2-7; 7 bases match TRBD1. After removal of 6 bases from V and 3 bases from J, the junction contained 2 bases not matched to a gene. CDR1 is MNHEY and CDR2 is SVGAGI in the germline V gene. The CDR3 is 12 amino acids.

The rearrangement links TRBV10-1 to TRBJ1-1, with 8 bases identical to TRBD1. The CDR3 sequence is 12 residues long. V shed 2 bases and J 8 bases; nucleotides not matched to a gene: 1. Germline CDR1 reads WNHNN; CDR2 reads SYGVQD (reference sequence). CDR3 loop: CASSEQGAEAFF. Written as DNA, the CDR3 is TGCGCCAGCAGTGAGCAGGGGGCCGAAGCTTTCTTT.

The J gene is TRBJ2-5, the V gene TRBV29-1; perhaps TRBD1 as D (5 bases). V gave up 2 bases and J gave up 3 bases, with 13 bases separating them. From germline, CDR1 is SQVTM and CDR2 ANQGSEA. The CDR3 runs 14 residues. This CDR3 is CSVEPIGREETQYF. CDR3 bases: TGCAGCGTTGAACCGATCGGCAGGGAAGAGACCCAGTACTTC.

V is TRBV7-9 and J is TRBJ1-5; D unclear. In germline, CDR1 is SEHNR, CDR2 FQNEAQ (reference sequence). There are 18 residues in the CDR3. V lost 1 base, J lost 3 bases, and 19 bases lay in between. The CDR3 DNA follows: TGTGCCAGCAGCTTAGGTCGATCGGGTAGGATTGACAATCAGCCCCAGCATTTT. Amino acids: CASSLGRSGRIDNQPQHF.

This clone was seen a single time. The chain uses TRBV7-9 and TRBJ1-2, with 7 bases identical to TRBD1. The CDR3 consists of 14 residues. CDR1 and CDR2 from the germline V gene are SEHNR and FQNEAQ (reference sequence). Trimming cost V 7 bases and J 2 bases; bases outside gene matches: 7. The CDR3 bases are TGTGCCAGCAACGGGGACAGCGTCAACTATGGCTACACCTTC. Translating gives CASNGDSVNYGYTF.

The gene calls are TRBV7-8 and TRBJ1-2, with unresolved D. Deletions cut 0 bases from V and 5 bases from J, with 13 bases between. CDR1 SGHVS and CDR2 FQNEAQ come from the germline V gene. This CDR3 has 15 residues. CDR3 protein: CASSLAEGLRYGYTF. The CDR3 DNA sequence: TGTGCCAGCAGCTTAGCGGAAGGACTCAGATATGGCTACACCTTC.